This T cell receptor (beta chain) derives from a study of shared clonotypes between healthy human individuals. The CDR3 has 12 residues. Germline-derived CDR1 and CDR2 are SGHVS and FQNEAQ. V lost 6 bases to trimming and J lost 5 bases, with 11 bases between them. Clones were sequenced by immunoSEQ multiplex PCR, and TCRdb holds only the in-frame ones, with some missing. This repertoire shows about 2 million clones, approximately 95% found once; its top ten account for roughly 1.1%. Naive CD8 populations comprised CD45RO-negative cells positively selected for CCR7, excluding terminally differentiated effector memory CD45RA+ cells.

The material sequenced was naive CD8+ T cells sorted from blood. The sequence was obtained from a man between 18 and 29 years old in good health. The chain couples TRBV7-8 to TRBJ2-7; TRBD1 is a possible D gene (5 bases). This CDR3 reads CASRSRADEQYF. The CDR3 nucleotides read TGTGCCAGCAGAAGCAGGGCTGACGAGCAGTACTTC.